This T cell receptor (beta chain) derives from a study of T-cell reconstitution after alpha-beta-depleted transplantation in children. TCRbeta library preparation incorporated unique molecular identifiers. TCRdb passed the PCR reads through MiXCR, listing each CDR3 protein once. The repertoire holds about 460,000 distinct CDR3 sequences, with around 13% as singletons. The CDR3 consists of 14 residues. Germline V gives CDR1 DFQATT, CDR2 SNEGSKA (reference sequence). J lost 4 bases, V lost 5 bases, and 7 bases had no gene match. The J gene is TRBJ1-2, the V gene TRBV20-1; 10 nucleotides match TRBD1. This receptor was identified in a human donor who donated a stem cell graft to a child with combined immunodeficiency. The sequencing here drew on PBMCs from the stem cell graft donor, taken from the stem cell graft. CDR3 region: CSASAGTGAYGYTF. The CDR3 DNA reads TGCAGTGCTTCCGCCGGGACAGGGGCCTATGGCTACACCTTC.